A single sample is the source of the 26 T cell receptor beta chains below, sequenced in a study of CD8 T cells in ankylosing spondylitis. Study-level findings and limits: Characteristic, it appeared, of ankylosing spondylitis blood was a TCR beta motif of about eight highly homologous variants.

Their specific antigens are unknown. TCRdb fed the 5' RACE reads into MiXCR, producing one record per CDR3 protein. The sample lists about 480,000 distinct CDR3 sequences, 17% occurring once. The material sequenced was blood, either unsorted or a sorted T cell fraction (not recorded which). These TCRs come from a male donor with ankylosing spondylitis.

This clonotype appeared a few times. The chain combines TRBV28 with TRBJ2-1, with a possible D match to TRBD2 (6 bases). The V gene lost 6 bases and the J gene lost 7 bases, with 19 bases spanning the gap. This CDR3 contains 15 residues. Germline values: CDR1 MDHEN, CDR2 SYDVKM. The CDR3 is CASSVRGRRDNEQFF. CDR3 bases: TGTGCCAGCAGCGTGCGGGGCAGAAGGGATAATGAGCAGTTCTTC.

This clonotype was seen many times. This rearrangement joins TRBV12-3 or TRBV12-4 to TRBJ2-5; D is unresolved. V shed 3 bases and J shed 9 bases, with 14 bases lying between them. The CDR3 covers 13 residues. The DNA for the CDR3 is TGTGCCAGCAGTTTGGCTACTCTCGGAGCCCAGTACTTC. Encoded protein: CASSLATLGAQYF.

This clonotype has only a few counts. V is TRBV3-1 and J is TRBJ2-3, with D perhaps matching TRBD2 (7 bases). Germline V gene sequence: CDR1 LGHDT, CDR2 YNNKEL (reference sequence). Trimming cost V 0 bases and J 1 base, with 23 bases left between them. CDR3 length: 20 residues. The CDR3 DNA is TGTGCCAGCAGCCAAGAGGTTGTGATTCAGGGAGGGGGGGGCACAGATACGCAGTATTTT. This translates into CASSQEVVIQGGGGTDTQYF.

The gene calls are TRBV7-8 and TRBJ2-7; D is perhaps TRBD2 (5 bases). Trimming removed 5 bases from V and 7 bases from J, with 15 bases in between. This CDR3 has 13 amino acids. Germline-derived CDR1 and CDR2 are SGHVS and FQNEAQ. The CDR3 sequence is CASSLERVGEQYF. For the CDR3, the DNA is TGTGCCAGCAGCCTCGAGAGGGTGGGGGAGCAGTACTTC. The full variable domain, completed using reference TRBV7-8 and TRBJ2-7, is GAGVSQSPRYKVAKRGQDVALRCDPISGHVSLFWYQQALGQGPEFLTYFQNEAQLDKSGLPSDRFFAERPEGSVSTLKIQRTQQEDSAVYLCASSLERVGEQYFGPGTRLTVT.

This clonotype was picked up a small number of times. In nucleotides, the CDR3 is TGCAGTGCTTCCAGACTAGCGCCGAACACCGGGGAGCTGTTTTTT. Translating it yields CSASRLAPNTGELFF. The chain carries TRBV20-1 and TRBJ2-2; 8 positions match TRBD2. Germline-derived CDR1 and CDR2 are DFQATT and SNEGSKA (reference sequence). Trimming cost V 5 bases and J 0 bases; bases outside gene matches: 5. CDR3 length equals 15 residues.

There are a few counts of this clonotype. The chain employs TRBV7-9 and TRBJ2-3, with 10 bases aligning to TRBD2. CDR1 and CDR2 from the germline V gene are SEHNR and FQNEAQ (reference sequence). V dropped 2 bases and J dropped 0; count of bases not matched to a gene: 2. The CDR3 is made up of 16 amino acids. For the CDR3, the DNA is TGTGCCAGCAGCTTACTAGCGGGGGTCAGCACAGATACGCAGTATTTT. This sequence encodes CASSLLAGVSTDTQYF.

This clonotype has just a few counts. J is TRBJ2-7 and V is TRBV6-1; the match to TRBD2 covers 9 bases. CDR1 and CDR2 (germline): MNHNS, SASEGT. The CDR3 is 14 residues long. With 8 bases clipped from V and 3 bases from J, the junction kept 8 bases outside the gene matches. The CDR3 is CASLQRTSVYEQYF. Written as DNA, the CDR3 is TGTGCCAGCCTCCAAAGGACTAGCGTCTACGAGCAGTACTTC.

This clonotype has at least ten counts. V gene TRBV5-5 combines with J gene TRBJ1-1; TRBD1 agrees at 8 bases. The CDR3 is made up of 15 amino acids. CDR1 and CDR2 from the germline V gene are SGHKS and YYEKEE (reference sequence). Trimming cost V 7 bases and J 3 bases; bases outside gene matches: 11. In DNA, the CDR3 is TGTGCCAGCGGCCGGACAGGGTCGATCGACACTGAAGCTTTCTTT. Protein: CASGRTGSIDTEAFF.

There are many counts of this clonotype. The gene calls are TRBV19 and TRBJ1-2; TRBD1 matches at 8 bases. V dropped 2 bases and J dropped 6; count of bases not matched to a gene: 5. The CDR3 runs to 14 residues. Germline V CDR1 and CDR2: LNHDA, SQIVND (reference sequence). CDR3 sequence reads: CASSITAGGDGYTF. The CDR3 DNA is TGTGCCAGTAGTATAACGGCAGGGGGCGATGGCTACACCTTC.

The rearrangement joins TRBV7-9 to TRBJ1-5; 9 nucleotides match TRBD1. This CDR3 is 16 amino acids long. V dropped 3 bases and J dropped 2; count of bases not matched to a gene: 5. Germline V gene sequence: CDR1 SEHNR, CDR2 FQNEAQ (reference sequence). DNA of the CDR3: TGTGCCAGCAGCTTGGGTACAGGGGGCCGCAATCAGCCCCAGCATTTT. Amino acid sequence: CASSLGTGGRNQPQHF.

This chain connects TRBV4-1 to TRBJ1-2, with D possibly matching TRBD1 (5 bases). This CDR3 is 16 amino acids long. The germline gives CDR1 MGHRA, CDR2 YSYEKL. V gave up 2 bases and J gave up 2 bases, with 15 bases separating them. The CDR3 reads CASSQLATGQNYGYTF. CDR3 nucleotide sequence: TGCGCCAGCAGCCAATTAGCAACAGGACAAAACTATGGCTACACCTTC.

This clonotype has a handful of counts. The chain combines TRBV10-1 with TRBJ1-1; 7 nucleotides align to TRBD1. V gave up 4 bases and J gave up 6 bases; unmatched junction bases: 8. This CDR3 contains 14 residues. The germline V gene has CDR1 WNHNN and CDR2 SYGVQD (reference sequence). The CDR3 coding sequence is TGCGCCAGCAGTGGCGGGACAGCCGGCGCTGAAGCTTTCTTT. This encodes CASSGGTAGAEAFF.

This clonotype appeared a few times. The rearrangement uses TRBV9 and TRBJ1-3; unclear D gene. This CDR3 spans 16 amino acids. From germline, CDR1 is SGDLS and CDR2 YYNGEE. V shed 3 bases and J shed 0 bases, with 13 bases lying between them. The DNA for the CDR3 is TGTGCCAGCAGCGACCTGGCCCCCAGCTCTGGAAACACCATATATTTT. Its translation is CASSDLAPSSGNTIYF.

The gene calls are TRBV2 and TRBJ2-1; 7 nucleotides agree with TRBD2. CDR1 SNHLY and CDR2 FYNNEI come from the germline V gene. This CDR3 region has 13 residues. J lost 7 bases, V lost 7 bases, and 7 bases had no gene match. The CDR3 DNA follows: TGTGCCAGCACCGGGGGGTTGAGGAATGAGCAGTTCTTC. This encodes CASTGGLRNEQFF.

The genes are TRBV6-2 or TRBV6-3 and TRBJ2-1; TRBD2 aligns across 9 bases. The junction had 8 bases not matched to a gene; V was cut back by 8 bases and J by 0 bases. Germline CDR1 and CDR2: MNHEY and SVGEGT. This CDR3 comprises 16 residues. The CDR3 nucleotides are TGTGCCAGCGGGTCCCTTAGCGGGAGCTCCTACAATGAGCAGTTCTTC. Translating it yields CASGSLSGSSYNEQFF.

The genes are TRBV10-3 and TRBJ2-7, with 8 bases fitting TRBD2. The CDR3 is 15 amino acids. The junction had 3 bases not matched to a gene; V was cut back by 0 bases and J by 2 bases. Germline assignment: CDR1 ENHRY and CDR2 SYGVKD. CDR3: CAISESGGGTYEQYF. CDR3 coding DNA: TGTGCCATCAGTGAGTCGGGCGGGGGGACCTACGAGCAGTACTTC.

The V gene is TRBV3-1, the J gene TRBJ2-5; 13 bases align to TRBD2. This CDR3 region has 18 residues. The trim removed 0 bases at V and 2 bases at J, leaving 6 bases unmatched. Per germline, CDR1 LGHDT and CDR2 YNNKEL (reference sequence). CDR3 sequence: CASSQEGGTSGVQETQYF. In nucleotides, the CDR3 is TGTGCCAGCAGCCAAGAGGGGGGGACTAGCGGGGTACAAGAGACCCAGTACTTC.

In its sample, this clonotype was seen a few times. V usage is TRBV20-1 and J usage is TRBJ1-4; D is unresolved. This CDR3 comprises 12 residues. V lost 0 bases, J lost 10 bases, and 9 bases lay in between. CDR1 DFQATT and CDR2 SNEGSKA come from the germline V gene (reference sequence). CDR3 protein: CSARDQLGKLFF. The CDR3 DNA reads TGCAGTGCTAGAGATCAATTGGGAAAACTGTTTTTT.

In its sample, this clonotype was seen a few times. The CDR3 region is CASSSTGESPLHF. The CDR3 bases are TGCGCCAGCAGCTCCACAGGCGAATCACCCCTCCACTTT. V gene TRBV5-1 combines with J gene TRBJ1-6, with D perhaps TRBD1 (5 bases). Trimming pared 3 bases from V and 10 bases from J, leaving 11 bases between. CDR3 length equals 13 residues. Germline V CDR1 and CDR2: SGHRS, YFSETQ.

Many counts were recorded for this clonotype. The CDR3 spells CASSYGQASNNEQFF. Written as DNA, the CDR3 is TGCGCCAGCAGTTATGGACAGGCGTCCAACAATGAGCAGTTCTTC. V usage is TRBV5-1 and J usage is TRBJ2-1, with 7 positions matching TRBD1. The CDR3 sequence is 15 residues long. Trimming removed 5 bases from V and 5 bases from J; junction bases left unmatched: 10. The germline gives CDR1 SGHRS, CDR2 YFSETQ.

The V gene is TRBV12-3 or TRBV12-4, the J gene TRBJ1-6; D gene unclear. V lost 2 bases, J lost 8 bases, and 13 bases lay in between. The CDR3 has 15 residues. CDR3 coding DNA: TGTGCCAGCAGTTTATGGTCAGCAATGGATTCACCCCTCCACTTT. As protein: CASSLWSAMDSPLHF.

This clonotype was observed a few times. The chain joins TRBV7-2 to TRBJ2-5, with D tentatively TRBD2 (6 bases). The CDR3 loop spans 16 amino acids. Trimming pared 5 bases from V and 4 bases from J, leaving 20 bases between. Germline V gives CDR1 SGHTA, CDR2 FQGNSA. CDR3 bases: TGTGCCAGCAGCCATAGAGGCGGGAATTTGGGAGAGACCCAGTACTTC. It specifies CASSHRGGNLGETQYF.

Ten or more counts support this clonotype. The chain joins TRBV15 to TRBJ1-5; 11 bases align to TRBD1. V was pared by 4 bases and J by 1 base, with 9 bases of the junction left unmatched. This CDR3 has 18 residues. CDR1 LNHNV and CDR2 YYDKDF come from the germline V gene (reference sequence). CDR3 in amino acids: CATSNRTGGLVSNQPQHF. The CDR3 coding sequence is TGTGCCACCAGCAACCGGACAGGGGGCTTAGTAAGCAATCAGCCCCAGCATTTT.

There are many counts of this clonotype. This rearrangement joins TRBV4-3 to TRBJ2-7, with D tentatively TRBD1 (5 bases). Trimming removed 1 base from V and 3 bases from J, with 7 bases in between. The CDR3 runs to 13 residues. Germline V gene data show CDR1 as LGHNA and CDR2 as YSLEER. CDR3 amino acids: CASSQGQFYEQYF. DNA for the CDR3: TGCGCCAGCAGCCAAGGACAGTTCTACGAGCAGTACTTC.

The rearrangement uses TRBV20-1 and TRBJ2-7, with TRBD2 matching over 12 bases. Germline lookup yields CDR1 DFQATT and CDR2 SNEGSKA (reference sequence). The CDR3 contains 14 residues. V lost 2 bases to trimming and J lost 7 bases; unmatched junction nucleotides: 6. The CDR3 DNA is TGCAGTGCTAGAAGACTAGCGGGAGTGGGGGAGCAGTACTTC. The encoded protein is CSARRLAGVGEQYF.

The V gene is TRBV15, the J gene TRBJ2-3; TRBD2 matches at 10 bases. J lost 14 bases, V lost 3 bases, and 14 bases had no gene match. The CDR3 is 15 amino acids. Per germline, CDR1 LNHNV and CDR2 YYDKDF (reference sequence). The CDR3 sequence is CATSRPSGGPRVPYF. The CDR3 DNA follows: TGTGCCACCAGCAGGCCTAGCGGGGGCCCAAGAGTGCCGTATTTT.